The present T cell receptor (beta chain) was sequenced within a study of cytomegalovirus exposure and HLA in healthy donors. Unmatched junction bases numbered 7, after V lost 6 bases and J lost 1 base. The germline V gene has CDR1 KGHSH and CDR2 LQKENI. This CDR3 comprises 15 residues. Study-wide results and caveats: Immune exposure data for these donors was limited to CMV serostatus. Within a later analysis, the majority of CMV-associated TCR beta chains appeared HLA-restricted. There were a few CMV-associated chains whose specificity for CMV antigens was confirmed in vitro.

Comments on this clone: As yet, its antigen is unknown.

The primer mix had 60 Vbeta and 13 Jbeta primers. Sequencing used immunoSEQ multiplex PCR; TCRdb keeps in-frame clones, though not all of them. The listing records tens of thousands of clones. Sampled while nominally healthy, donors likely had unrecorded immune exposures. Sequences were obtained from PBMCs. The chain joins TRBV18 to TRBJ2-7; 9 bases agree with TRBD1. This clonotype was sampled from a male donor in good health and CMV-seronegative. This CDR3 is CASSLGGTGSYEQYF. In DNA form, the CDR3 reads TGTGCCAGCTCTCTCGGGGGGACAGGGTCCTACGAGCAGTACTTC.